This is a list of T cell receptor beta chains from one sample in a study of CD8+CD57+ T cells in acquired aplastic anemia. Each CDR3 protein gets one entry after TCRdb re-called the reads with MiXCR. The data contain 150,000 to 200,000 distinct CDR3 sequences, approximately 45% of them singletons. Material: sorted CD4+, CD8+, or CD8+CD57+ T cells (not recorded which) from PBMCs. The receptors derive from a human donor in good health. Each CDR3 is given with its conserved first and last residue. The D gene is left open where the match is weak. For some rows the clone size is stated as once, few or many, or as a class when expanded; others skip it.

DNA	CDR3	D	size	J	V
TGTGCCAGCAGTTCCCTAGGCTATGGCTACACCTTC	CASSSLGYGYTF	-	-	TRBJ1-2	TRBV12-3/TRBV12-4
TGTGCCATCAGCCTTGATAGCGGGAGGGGGACGGATACGCAGTATTTT	CAISLDSGRGTDTQYF	TRBD2	-	TRBJ2-3	TRBV10-3
TGTGCCAGCAGTCCTGACAGGGGAGGGAGGAACACTGAAGCTTTCTTT	CASSPDRGGRNTEAFF	TRBD1	many	TRBJ1-1	TRBV12-3/TRBV12-4
TGTGCCACATCTGGAGGCCGAGGGAGCACAGATACGCAGTATTTT	CATSGGRGSTDTQYF	-	few	TRBJ2-3	TRBV24-1
TGTGCCAGCAGTTACGGGGGGACAGTCGGAGATACGCAGTATTTT	CASSYGGTVGDTQYF	-	many	TRBJ2-3	TRBV6-6
TGTGCCAGCAGTGAAGCGGTACAGCCCCTCTACGAGCAGTACTTC	CASSEAVQPLYEQYF	-	many	TRBJ2-7	TRBV6-1
TGCAGTGCTAGGTTAGGAGTTAGCACAGATACGCAGTATTTT	CSARLGVSTDTQYF	-	-	TRBJ2-3	TRBV20-1
TGTGCCAGCAGTACGGGACTTACGTCGGGCGAGCAGTACTTC	CASSTGLTSGEQYF	-	-	TRBJ2-7	TRBV2
TGCGCCAGCAGCCAAGGATCCCTAGCGGGACGTCGGAATACGCAGTATTTT	CASSQGSLAGRRNTQYF	TRBD2	-	TRBJ2-3	TRBV4-1
TGTGCCAGCACCCCCGGTAGATCTGGGACTAGCTCGGTCGAGCAGTACTTC	CASTPGRSGTSSVEQYF	TRBD2	many	TRBJ2-7	TRBV6-1
TGTGCCAGCAGCTCGATGACCGGGACAGGCCTCAATGAGCAGTTCTTC	CASSSMTGTGLNEQFF	TRBD1	few	TRBJ2-1	TRBV5-6
TGTGCCACCTACGAGGGACAGTATAATTCACCCCTCCACTTT	CATYEGQYNSPLHF	TRBD1	-	TRBJ1-6	TRBV24-1
TGTGCCAGCAGTGAAGAGGGTACTTATGGCTACACCTTC	CASSEEGTYGYTF	-	-	TRBJ1-2	TRBV2
TGCAGTGCCCCGACTAGCGGGGAATACGAGCAGTACTTC	CSAPTSGEYEQYF	TRBD2	-	TRBJ2-7	TRBV20-1
TGTGCCAGTAGTATCGGCGGTAGCACTGAAGCTTTCTTT	CASSIGGSTEAFF	-	-	TRBJ1-1	TRBV19
TGTGCCATCAGTGAGGTGGCTAGCGGGGTCACAGATACGCAGTATTTT	CAISEVASGVTDTQYF	TRBD2	-	TRBJ2-3	TRBV10-3
TGTGCCAGCAAGGACAGGGGTAATCAGCCCCAGCATTTT	CASKDRGNQPQHF	TRBD1	few	TRBJ1-5	TRBV19
TGTGCCAGCGGCTTTAGCGGGAGCGGCGGAGAGACCCAGTACTTC	CASGFSGSGGETQYF	TRBD2	-	TRBJ2-5	TRBV6-5
TGTGCCACCAGCAGAGATCCGGGGCCCTATATAATTTCAACTAATGAAAAACTGTTTTTT	CATSRDPGPYIISTNEKLFF	-	-	TRBJ1-4	TRBV15
TGTGCCAGCAGCTTAGGGGACCGCTACGAGCAGTACTTC	CASSLGDRYEQYF	-	-	TRBJ2-7	TRBV7-6
TGCAGTGCTCCTCAAACAGGGTATTGGGAGACCCAGTACTTC	CSAPQTGYWETQYF	-	many	TRBJ2-5	TRBV20-1
TGCAGTGCTACACCGGGACAGGGCCGTACCACCTCTGGGGCCAACGTCCTGACTTTC	CSATPGQGRTTSGANVLTF	TRBD1	many	TRBJ2-6	TRBV20-1
TGCAGTGCCCAGTACCAAGAGACCCAGTACTTC	CSAQYQETQYF	-	-	TRBJ2-5	TRBV20-1
TGTGCCAGCATGCGGGACACTGGGGAGACCCAGTACTTC	CASMRDTGETQYF	-	-	TRBJ2-5	TRBV2
TGCAGCGTCGGGGACACAGGGGTAGAGACCCAGTACTTC	CSVGDTGVETQYF	TRBD1	few	TRBJ2-5	TRBV29-1
TGTGCCAGTAGGCCTTCTAGCGGGGGCCAGATACGGCAGTACTTC	CASRPSSGGQIRQYF	TRBD2	few	TRBJ2-7	TRBV19
TGTGCCAGCAGTCGAAAGGGGCAACTAGCGGGTATTCACAATGAGCAGTTCTTC	CASSRKGQLAGIHNEQFF	TRBD2	many	TRBJ2-1	TRBV11-2
TGTGCCAGCAGCGTTAGTAGCGGGGTCACGGATACGCAGTATTTT	CASSVSSGVTDTQYF	TRBD2	-	TRBJ2-3	TRBV9
TGTGCCAGCAGTGAAGTTGGGACTGCTACGCAGTATTTT	CASSEVGTATQYF	-	many	TRBJ2-3	TRBV2
TGCGCCAGCAGGGACAGGGTCTGTCGGGGGGCTCTGGACTATGGCTACACCTTC	CASRDRVCRGALDYGYTF	TRBD1	-	TRBJ1-2	TRBV10-1
TGTGCCAGCAGCACCCGGACACGAGGTTCACCCCTCCACTTT	CASSTRTRGSPLHF	-	-	TRBJ1-6	TRBV7-2
TGCAGTGCTAGAGATCTAGCGGTAAACACCGGGGAGCTGTTTTTT	CSARDLAVNTGELFF	TRBD2	-	TRBJ2-2	TRBV20-1
TGTGCCAGCAGAAACGGGCTGGCCGGGGAGCTGTTTTTT	CASRNGLAGELFF	-	-	TRBJ2-2	TRBV6-1
TGTGCCAGTAGGGACAGGGGGTTTTCTCAGCCCCAGCATTTT	CASRDRGFSQPQHF	TRBD1	few	TRBJ1-5	TRBV28
TGTGCCGGCGGCCAAAGCGGGTCCTACGAGCAGTACTTC	CAGGQSGSYEQYF	-	once	TRBJ2-7	TRBV7-8
TGCAGTGCTAAGGAAGGGTTTGGACAGGGTTTCTCTGGAAACACCATATATTTT	CSAKEGFGQGFSGNTIYF	TRBD1	many	TRBJ1-3	TRBV20-1
TGTGCCAGCAGCCAAGGGGTAGGGGTTACGAACACTGAAGCTTTCTTT	CASSQGVGVTNTEAFF	-	-	TRBJ1-1	TRBV3-1
TGTGCCACCGTCTCACGTGGGAGGAGAGAGGCAAATTCACCCCTCCACTTT	CATVSRGRREANSPLHF	-	-	TRBJ1-6	TRBV24-1
TGTGCCAGCAGCCAATCGGCTAGCGGGATGTACGAGCAGTACTTC	CASSQSASGMYEQYF	TRBD2	-	TRBJ2-7	TRBV16
TGTGCCAGCAGCTTAGACCTAGCGGGAGTGGGGTCAGATACGCAGTATTTT	CASSLDLAGVGSDTQYF	TRBD2	-	TRBJ2-3	TRBV11-1
TGTGCCACCAGTGAAAGTGCTAACTATGGCTACACCTTC	CATSESANYGYTF	-	-	TRBJ1-2	TRBV24-1
TGTGCCAGCAGCCAGCTCTCAAGGGCGGGGAGTGGGGGCTACGAGCAGTACTTC	CASSQLSRAGSGGYEQYF	-	-	TRBJ2-7	TRBV2
TGTGCCACCAGTTCTGGACAGCTGAACACCGGGGAGCTGTTTTTT	CATSSGQLNTGELFF	-	many	TRBJ2-2	TRBV24-1
TGTGCCAGTAGTATTTGGGCGTCAATCGATGGCTACACCTTC	CASSIWASIDGYTF	-	few	TRBJ1-2	TRBV19
TGCAGCGTTAGGGGACACGGTGGTCCCGAGCAGTACTTC	CSVRGHGGPEQYF	-	-	TRBJ2-7	TRBV29-1
TGTGCCAGCAGCGTTAAACCTACAGTTAACTATGGCTACACCTTC	CASSVKPTVNYGYTF	-	-	TRBJ1-2	TRBV9
TGTGCCAGCAGCCCCCGGGACAGGGGACACAATGAGCAGTTCTTC	CASSPRDRGHNEQFF	TRBD1	many	TRBJ2-1	TRBV11-2
TGTGCCAGTAGTATGGCTGGACAGGGGGCTGACGAGCAGTACTTC	CASSMAGQGADEQYF	TRBD1	many	TRBJ2-7	TRBV19
TGTGCCAGCAGTGAATTCGGGACAGGGAATGAAAAACTGTTTTTT	CASSEFGTGNEKLFF	TRBD1	-	TRBJ1-4	TRBV2
TGTGCCACCAGCAGCTATTGGGGGGGCGGGAATGAGCAGTTCTTC	CATSSYWGGGNEQFF	-	-	TRBJ2-1	TRBV15
TGTGCCAGCAGCCAAGAGGGACTAGCGCCTGAGCAGTTCTTC	CASSQEGLAPEQFF	TRBD2	-	TRBJ2-1	TRBV3-1
TGCAGTGCTAGAGACCGACTAGCGCAAGAGACCCAGTACTTC	CSARDRLAQETQYF	TRBD2	many	TRBJ2-5	TRBV20-1